Following are 32 T cell receptor beta chains from one sample sequenced in a study of cytomegalovirus exposure and HLA in healthy donors. The PCR made use of 60 Vbeta and 13 Jbeta primers. Profiling relied on immunoSEQ multiplex PCR, and the TCRdb table lists in-frame clones only, not all of them. Among 160,000 or so clones, approximately 84% were seen once, and the ten largest hold about 6.3%. The sequencing input was PBMCs. The receptors come from a male donor in good health and CMV-seropositive.

This chain links TRBV5-1 with TRBJ1-1, with D possibly TRBD1 on 6 matching bases. Looked up from germline, CDR1 is SGHRS and CDR2 is YFSETQ. Trimming stripped 4 bases from V and 1 base from J, with 17 bases between. This CDR3 comprises 16 residues. The CDR3 nucleotides are TGCGCCAGCAGCCGAGCCGGACAGAGGGAGAACACTGAAGCTTTCTTT. It codes for CASSRAGQRENTEAFF.

This clone turned up a few times. This chain links TRBV18 with TRBJ1-3, with D hard to call. Trimming shortened V by 1 base and J by 0 bases, and 7 bases separated the two germline ends. Per germline, CDR1 KGHSH and CDR2 LQKENI. This CDR3 is built from 15 residues. The CDR3 region has the DNA TGTGCCAGCTCACCACTGGGAGTCTCTGGAAACACCATATATTTT. It encodes CASSPLGVSGNTIYF.

This clone has just a few counts. The V gene is TRBV27, the J gene TRBJ1-1; D uncertain. The CDR3 sequence is 16 residues long. V was clipped by 8 bases and J by 2 bases, with 21 bases between them. Germline V gene data show CDR1 as MNHEY and CDR2 as SMNVEV (reference sequence). The CDR3 loop reads CASFPERPTSNTEAFF. DNA of the CDR3: TGTGCCAGCTTTCCGGAGAGGCCAACGAGCAACACTGAAGCTTTCTTT.

This chain links TRBV5-1 with TRBJ2-1; 8 bases map to TRBD2. Germline V lookup: CDR1 SGHRS, CDR2 YFSETQ. The CDR3 sequence is 17 residues long. The trim removed 0 bases at V and 3 bases at J, leaving 8 bases unmatched. CDR3 in amino acids: CASSLVGAGGNYNEQFF. In DNA form, the CDR3 reads TGCGCCAGCAGCTTGGTAGGGGCGGGAGGCAACTACAATGAGCAGTTCTTC.

In DNA form, the CDR3 reads TGTGCCAGCAGCGCTCTAGCGGGAGCCTATGAGCAGTTCTTC. This codes for CASSALAGAYEQFF. This sequence joins TRBV11-2 and TRBJ2-1; 10 positions agree with TRBD2. CDR1 and CDR2 (germline): SGHAT, FQNNGV. The ends lost 5 bases at V and 8 bases at J; junction bases unmatched: 6. The CDR3 totals 14 residues. Variable domain in full (rest from reference TRBV11-2 and TRBJ2-1): EAGVAQSPRYKIIEKRQSVAFWCNPISGHATLYWYQQILGQGPKLLIQFQNNGVVDDSQLPKDRFSAERLKGVDSTLKIQPAKLEDSAVYLCASSALAGAYEQFFGPGTRLTVL.

This chain connects TRBV11-3 to TRBJ1-1; tentatively, D is TRBD1 (6 bases). Germline lookup yields CDR1 SGHNT and CDR2 YENEEA. CDR3 length: 14 residues. The V gene lost 5 bases and the J gene lost 2 bases, with 12 bases spanning the gap. CDR3 DNA sequence: TGTGCCAGCAGCCCGACAGGAGAAAACACTGAAGCTTTCTTT. Amino acids: CASSPTGENTEAFF.

This sequence joins TRBV11-3 and TRBJ2-2; 13 bases map to TRBD2. Germline CDR1 reads SGHNT; CDR2 reads YENEEA. This CDR3 contains 17 residues. Germline trimming cut 1 base from V and 4 bases from J; bases unmatched to any gene: 3. The chain's CDR3 is CASSLGTSGSSTGELFF. The CDR3 coding sequence is TGTGCCAGCAGCTTAGGGACTAGCGGGAGTAGCACCGGGGAGCTGTTTTTT.

The V call is TRBV10-3, the J call TRBJ2-6; 8 nucleotides align to TRBD1. The CDR3 is 17 residues long. CDR1 ENHRY and CDR2 SYGVKD come from the germline V gene. The V and J ends lost 5 bases and 3 bases, in that order; junction bases with no gene match: 9. CDR3 residues: CAISYRDRSNGANVLTF. The CDR3 DNA sequence: TGTGCCATCAGTTACCGGGACAGGTCCAATGGGGCCAACGTCCTGACTTTC.

The V call is TRBV5-4, the J call TRBJ1-2, with D maybe TRBD1 (5 bases). This CDR3 has 15 residues. The ends were cut back, 4 bases at V and 0 bases at J, with 13 bases in the middle. CDR1 and CDR2 from the germline V gene are SGHNT and YYREEE (reference sequence). The CDR3 spells CASSLAQGSNYGYTF. CDR3 nucleotides: TGTGCCAGCAGCCTCGCTCAGGGTTCTAACTATGGCTACACCTTC.

The chain recombines TRBV30 with TRBJ2-5, with TRBD2 matching 10 bases. In germline, CDR1 is GTSNPN, CDR2 SVGIG (reference sequence). With V trimmed by 4 bases and J by 4 bases, 6 bases remained unmatched. The CDR3 consists of 14 residues. CDR3 DNA sequence: TGTGCCTGGACCCTAGCGGGAGTGCGAGAGACCCAGTACTTC. Translation gives CAWTLAGVRETQYF.

The chain is built from TRBV27 and TRBJ2-1, with TRBD2 matching 9 bases. CDR1 MNHEY and CDR2 SMNVEV come from the germline V gene (reference sequence). The V gene end was trimmed by 3 bases and the J gene end by 7 bases; junction bases not matched to a gene: 7. The length of the CDR3 is 15 residues. CDR3 protein: CASSFPSGIFNEQFF. The CDR3 DNA sequence: TGTGCCAGCAGTTTCCCTAGCGGGATTTTTAATGAGCAGTTCTTC.

This sequence joins TRBV20-1 and TRBJ2-5, with D perhaps TRBD1 (5 bases). In germline, CDR1 is DFQATT, CDR2 SNEGSKA (reference sequence). The CDR3 totals 11 residues. V lost 6 bases, J lost 4 bases, and 9 bases lay in between. DNA of the CDR3: TGCAGTGCAGGGGTCGGAGAGACCCAGTACTTC. This encodes CSAGVGETQYF.

This clone was seen a few times. CDR3 bases: TGTGCCAGAAGGGACAGGACCTACGAGCAGTACTTC. Encoded protein: CARRDRTYEQYF. This chain connects TRBV6-1 to TRBJ2-7; 8 bases map to TRBD1. With 9 bases clipped from V and 2 bases from J, the junction kept 3 bases outside the gene matches. Germline V gives CDR1 MNHNS, CDR2 SASEGT. The CDR3 loop spans 12 amino acids.

This chain connects TRBV7-8 to TRBJ2-1; maybe TRBD1 (5 bases). CDR3 size: 18 residues. Between the trimmed V and J ends, which lost 0 bases and 4 bases, there was a span of 19 bases. CDR1 is SGHVS and CDR2 is FQNEAQ in the germline V gene. CDR3 DNA: TGTGCCAGCAGCTTAGCATTTCGAGACCAGGGAAGGTACAATGAGCAGTTCTTC. Translating it yields CASSLAFRDQGRYNEQFF.

This clone showed up many times. This sequence joins TRBV9 and TRBJ1-5; 9 bases map to TRBD1. Germline V CDR1 and CDR2: SGDLS, YYNGEE. The CDR3 length is 12 residues. V lost 7 bases, J lost 10 bases, and 6 bases stayed unmatched. The CDR3 protein is CASGQGLQPQHF. CDR3 bases: TGTGCCAGCGGACAGGGGCTTCAACCCCAGCATTTT.

This clone was seen just once. The chain is built from TRBV10-3 and TRBJ2-7; weak D call: TRBD1 (7 bases). V lost 4 bases and J lost 3, with 19 bases in between. The CDR3 consists of 16 residues. The germline gives CDR1 ENHRY, CDR2 SYGVKD. CDR3 nucleotides: TGTGCCATCAGTGGGACAGGAAATAGCGGAAGCTACGAGCAGTACTTC. It codes for CAISGTGNSGSYEQYF.

This rearrangement joins TRBV7-5 to TRBJ2-5; the DNA was not compared with TRBD2, the D call given in the table. The J call could be wrong; TRBJ2-7 is a better fit for the DNA end. TRBV7-5 is a recognized pseudogene. The CDR3 extends over 17 amino acids. The CDR3 reads CVRSLTLASGRFYEQYF. The CDR3 coding sequence is TGTGTCAGAAGCCTAACGCTGGCTAGCGGGAGGTTCTACGAGCAGTACTTC.

This clone appeared a single time. V is TRBV19 and J is TRBJ2-1, with 11 bases identical to TRBD2. The J segment lost 4 bases and the V segment lost 4 bases, leaving 6 bases of the junction unmatched. Germline V gene sequence: CDR1 LNHDA, CDR2 SQIVND (reference sequence). This CDR3 has 16 amino acids. The CDR3 is CASSTGGLAEYNEQFF. In DNA form, the CDR3 reads TGTGCCAGTAGTACAGGGGGACTAGCGGAATACAATGAGCAGTTCTTC.

The rearrangement links TRBV7-9 to TRBJ1-6; 7 bases fit TRBD1. V shed 0 bases, J shed 10 bases, and the junction held 6 bases outside the gene matches. Looked up from germline, CDR1 is SEHNR and CDR2 is FQNEAQ (reference sequence). The CDR3 has 15 amino acids. CDR3 sequence reads: CASSLATGFGSPLHF. As DNA, the CDR3 is TGTGCCAGCAGCTTAGCGACAGGGTTTGGATCACCCCTCCACTTT.

The chain joins TRBV6-6 to TRBJ1-2; 7 bases match TRBD1. Germline trimming cut 8 bases from V and 3 bases from J; bases unmatched to any gene: 6. The CDR3 sequence is 13 residues long. The germline gives CDR1 MNHNY, CDR2 SVGAGI (reference sequence). This CDR3 is CASRQQGYYGYTF. DNA for the CDR3: TGTGCCAGCCGCCAACAGGGGTACTATGGCTACACCTTC.

The V gene is TRBV27, the J gene TRBJ1-1; perhaps TRBD1 as D (5 bases). V dropped 6 bases and J dropped 7 bases, with 15 bases sitting between them. Germline values: CDR1 MNHEY, CDR2 SMNVEV (reference sequence). This CDR3 spans 13 amino acids. The CDR3 protein is CASSTWGRDEAFF. In DNA, the CDR3 is TGTGCCAGCAGCACGTGGGGGAGGGATGAAGCTTTCTTT.

The count of this clone is one. The chain combines TRBV5-1 with TRBJ2-3; 9 bases are shared with TRBD2. CDR1 SGHRS and CDR2 YFSETQ come from the germline V gene. The CDR3 has 15 amino acids. V lost 0 bases, J lost 4 bases, and 3 bases stayed unmatched. CDR3 region: CASSLGGRDSDTQYF. The CDR3 DNA reads TGCGCCAGCAGCTTGGGCGGGAGGGACTCAGATACGCAGTATTTT.

V and J are TRBV5-1 and TRBJ1-4; D is unresolved. Trimming shortened V by 7 bases and J by 4 bases, and 20 bases separated the two germline ends. The CDR3 sequence is 16 residues long. Germline-derived CDR1 and CDR2 are SGHRS and YFSETQ. Here the CDR3 DNA reads TGCGCCAGCGGAAAGGAGCCCCTCGCCCGTAATGAAAAACTGTTTTTT. Its translation is CASGKEPLARNEKLFF.

As regards this clone: Germline is not matched at one junction end, which may reflect a read error. Within the sample, other DNA sequences also encode this same CDR3. The V call is TRBV6-5, the J call TRBJ2-7; D may be TRBD1 (6 bases). CDR3 length equals 11 residues. CDR1 is MNHEY, CDR2 SVGAGI, per germline. CDR3 DNA: TGTGCCAGCAGTGCAGGGGACGAGCAGTACTTT. It translates to CASSAGDEQYF.

V and J are TRBV14 and TRBJ1-1; 10 nucleotides match TRBD1. Germline values: CDR1 SGHDN, CDR2 FVKESK. The length of the CDR3 is 15 residues. The V segment lost 4 bases and the J segment 4 bases; nucleotides outside the gene matches: 6. CDR3 sequence: CASSRQGAVGTEAFF. The CDR3 coding sequence is TGTGCCAGCAGCCGACAGGGGGCGGTTGGCACTGAAGCTTTCTTT.

The V gene is TRBV30, the J gene TRBJ1-4; D perhaps matches TRBD1 (6 bases). Trimming took 1 base from V and 7 from J, leaving 13 bases between them. The germline V gene has CDR1 GTSNPN and CDR2 SVGIG (reference sequence). CDR3 length: 14 residues. Written as DNA, the CDR3 is TGTGCCTGGAGTGGGACCAGGGGTAGTGAAAAACTGTTTTTT. It yields the protein CAWSGTRGSEKLFF.

This chain joins TRBV30 and TRBJ1-1, with D possibly being TRBD1 (5 bases). The length of the CDR3 is 14 residues. The germline V and J ends were trimmed by 2 bases and 0 bases, with 10 bases remaining between them. CDR1 and CDR2 from the germline V gene are GTSNPN and SVGIG (reference sequence). DNA of the CDR3: TGTGCCTGGAGTTCCTGGGGGGTGAACACTGAAGCTTTCTTT. Residues: CAWSSWGVNTEAFF. Variable domain in full (rest from reference TRBV30 and TRBJ1-1): SQTIHQWPATLVQPVGSPLSLECTVEGTSNPNLYWYRQAAGRGLQLLFYSVGIGQISSEVPQNLSASRPQDRQFILSSKKLLLSDSGFYLCAWSSWGVNTEAFFGQGTRLTVV.

The CDR3 DNA follows: TGTGCCAGCAGCTTAACGCTGACTAGCACAGATACGCAGTATTTT. It encodes CASSLTLTSTDTQYF. The chain recombines TRBV7-3 with TRBJ2-3; D remains ambiguous. Germline CDR1 is SGHTA and CDR2 is FQGTGA. This CDR3 has 15 residues. Trimming left V 0 bases short and J 0 bases short, with 7 bases between.

Here the CDR3 DNA reads TGTGCCAGCAGCCCAACGACAGGGATTGGCTACACCTTC. Amino acid sequence: CASSPTTGIGYTF. The rearrangement joins TRBV14 to TRBJ1-2; 7 bases fit TRBD1. The CDR3 runs 13 residues. Trimming cost V 4 bases and J 7 bases; bases outside gene matches: 6. In germline, CDR1 is SGHDN, CDR2 FVKESK.

V usage is TRBV18 and J usage is TRBJ2-2; D may be TRBD2 (6 bases). Germline V gene data show CDR1 as KGHSH and CDR2 as LQKENI. V dropped 3 bases and J dropped 0 bases, with 11 bases sitting between them. The CDR3 contains 16 residues. CDR3 sequence reads: CASSPRGTTNTGELFF. The CDR3, as DNA: TGTGCCAGCTCACCTCGGGGGACGACGAACACCGGGGAGCTGTTTTTT.

The V call is TRBV5-6, the J call TRBJ2-5, with D unclear. Germline V gives CDR1 SGHDT, CDR2 YYEEEE. CDR3 length: 15 residues. Deletions cut 0 bases from V and 1 base from J, with 10 bases between. The CDR3 sequence: CASSLVPVSQETQYF. DNA for the CDR3: TGTGCCAGCAGCTTGGTTCCGGTAAGCCAAGAGACCCAGTACTTC.

This clone was counted a single time. This chain links TRBV6-4 with TRBJ1-2, with 9 bases identical to TRBD1. V dropped 3 bases and J dropped 10; count of bases not matched to a gene: 12. This CDR3 spans 15 amino acids. CDR1 and CDR2 from the germline V gene are MRHNA and SNTAGT. The CDR3 sequence: CASSEGFGTGSVYTF. The CDR3 DNA is TGTGCCAGCAGTGAGGGTTTCGGGACAGGGTCGGTCTACACCTTC.